Below, 3 T cell receptor beta chains from the same sample are listed, as sequenced in a study of shared clonotypes between healthy human individuals. Sequencing was performed with immunoSEQ multiplex PCR; in TCRdb, only in-frame clones are kept and a portion is missing. The data hold around 480,000 clones, with about three quarters observed a single time. Sample: PBMCs. The receptors originated from a woman between 40 and 50 years old in good health. Some clones in this sample may be carry-over from other donors' samples.

The rearrangement uses TRBV6-6 and TRBJ1-3; D may be TRBD1 (5 bases). The CDR3 consists of 15 residues. The germline CDR1 and CDR2 sequences are MNHNY and SVGAGI (reference sequence). The V and J ends lost 4 bases and 2 bases respectively, with 12 bases between them. Written as DNA, the CDR3 is TGTGCCAGCAGTTTGGGGGGGACGGCTGGAAACACCATATATTTT. It translates to CASSLGGTAGNTIYF.

This chain connects TRBV7-6 to TRBJ2-2; D not certain. Trimming removed 2 bases at V and 6 bases at J, with 10 bases between. The CDR3 is 14 amino acids. Germline lookup yields CDR1 SGHVS and CDR2 FNYEAQ. CDR3 protein: CASSLIIDSGELFF. The CDR3 coding sequence is TGTGCCAGCAGCTTAATTATCGACTCCGGGGAGCTGTTTTTT.

The rearrangement uses TRBV7-7 and TRBJ2-5; TRBD1 is a possible D gene (5 bases). The V gene lost 5 bases and the J gene lost 5 bases, with 18 bases spanning the gap. There are 15 residues in the CDR3. The germline gives CDR1 SSHAT, CDR2 FNYEAQ (reference sequence). This CDR3 is CASSARTQPGETQYF. Here the CDR3 DNA reads TGTGCCAGCAGCGCAAGGACCCAACCAGGGGAGACCCAGTACTTC.